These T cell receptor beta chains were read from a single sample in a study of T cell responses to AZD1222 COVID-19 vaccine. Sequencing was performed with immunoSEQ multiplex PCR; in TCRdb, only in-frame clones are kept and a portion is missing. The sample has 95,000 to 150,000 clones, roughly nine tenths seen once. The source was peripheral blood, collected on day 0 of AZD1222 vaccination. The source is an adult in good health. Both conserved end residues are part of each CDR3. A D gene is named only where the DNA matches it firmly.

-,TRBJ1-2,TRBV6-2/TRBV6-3,TGTGCCAGCAGTTACTCGAGTCACGTGGTCGGCTACACCTTC,CASSYSSHVVGYTF
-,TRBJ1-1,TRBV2,TGTGCCAGCACGGACGGACCTCAGAACGCTGAAGCTTTCTTT,CASTDGPQNAEAFF
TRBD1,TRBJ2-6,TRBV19,TGTGCCAGTAGTATAGCGGGACAGGGTGCTGGGGCCAACGTCCTGACTTTC,CASSIAGQGAGANVLTF
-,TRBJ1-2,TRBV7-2,TGTGCCAGCAGGCCCGGGCCCGCTAACTATGGCTACACCTTC,CASRPGPANYGYTF
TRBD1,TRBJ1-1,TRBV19,TGTGCCAGTAGTGTTACAGGGGCGCCCGAAGCTTTCTTT,CASSVTGAPEAFF
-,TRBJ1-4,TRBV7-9,TGTGCCAGCAGGCCCTCAGGTGCAACTAATGAAAAACTGTTTTTT,CASRPSGATNEKLFF
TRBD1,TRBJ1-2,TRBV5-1,TGCGCCAGCAGCATTTCCCCGGGACAGGGACTTTATGGCTACACCTTC,CASSISPGQGLYGYTF
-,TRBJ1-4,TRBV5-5,TGTGCCAGCAGCCCCCGGGCTAATGAAAAACTGTTTTTT,CASSPRANEKLFF
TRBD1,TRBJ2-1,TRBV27,TGTGCCAGCAGTCTGGACAGGGACCATGAGCAGTTCTTC,CASSLDRDHEQFF
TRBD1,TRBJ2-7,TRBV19,TGTGCCAGTAGCCCCGGACAGGACACCTACGAGCAGTACTTC,CASSPGQDTYEQYF